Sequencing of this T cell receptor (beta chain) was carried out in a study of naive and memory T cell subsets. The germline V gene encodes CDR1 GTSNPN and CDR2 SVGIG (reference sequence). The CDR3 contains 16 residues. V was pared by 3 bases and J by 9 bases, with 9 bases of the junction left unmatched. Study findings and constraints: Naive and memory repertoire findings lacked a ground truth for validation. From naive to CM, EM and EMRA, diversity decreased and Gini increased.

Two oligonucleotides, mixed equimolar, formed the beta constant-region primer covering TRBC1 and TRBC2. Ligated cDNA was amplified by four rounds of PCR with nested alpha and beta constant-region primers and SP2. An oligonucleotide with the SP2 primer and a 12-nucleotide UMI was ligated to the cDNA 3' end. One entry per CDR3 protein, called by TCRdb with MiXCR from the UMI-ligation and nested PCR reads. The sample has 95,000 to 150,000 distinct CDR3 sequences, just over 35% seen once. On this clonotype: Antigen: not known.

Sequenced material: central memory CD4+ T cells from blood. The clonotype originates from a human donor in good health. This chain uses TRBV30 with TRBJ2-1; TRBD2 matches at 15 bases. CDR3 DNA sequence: TGTGCCTGGAGGAGACCGGGACTAGCGGGAGGCGGTGAGCAGTTCTTC. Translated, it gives CAWRRPGLAGGGEQFF. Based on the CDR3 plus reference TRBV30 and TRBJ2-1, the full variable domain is SQTIHQWPATLVQPVGSPLSLECTVEGTSNPNLYWYRQAAGRGLQLLFYSVGIGQISSEVPQNLSASRPQDRQFILSSKKLLLSDSGFYLCAWRRPGLAGGGEQFFGPGTRLTVL.